These T cell receptor beta chains were read from a single sample in a study of identical twins. Using its own MiXCR run on the 5' RACE reads, TCRdb lists one record per CDR3 protein. The sample includes a few hundred thousand distinct CDR3 sequences, roughly 8.7% of them seen just once. This sample also belongs to another study, concerning yellow fever vaccine responses in identical twins.

The sequenced sample consisted of CD8+ T cells sorted from blood. The receptor set was obtained from a young woman in good health. The CDR3 runs from the conserved cysteine through the conserved F or W. The D gene is left open where the match is weak. Some rows have no size entry. The others give once, few or many, or a class for an expanded clone.

D gene | clone size | J gene | V gene | CDR3 DNA | CDR3 protein
. | many | TRBJ2-1 | TRBV7-8 | TGTGCCAGCAGCTTAGCGGTTTCCAGAGAGCACAATGAGCAGTTCTTC | CASSLAVSREHNEQFF
TRBD2 | many | TRBJ2-1 | TRBV6-2/TRBV6-3 | TGTGCCAGCAGTACCCTCATGGCGGGAGTAAGCGATGAGCAGTTCTTC | CASSTLMAGVSDEQFF
TRBD2 | few | TRBJ2-7 | TRBV5-6 | TGTGCCAGCAGCCCCGCGGGGGGTCCCTACGAGCAGTACTTC | CASSPAGGPYEQYF
TRBD2 | . | TRBJ2-1 | TRBV6-1 | TGTGCCAGCAGTGACATCTTGCGGGGGGGATCGGATAATGAGCAGTTCTTC | CASSDILRGGSDNEQFF
. | few | TRBJ2-1 | TRBV11-2 | TGTGCCAGCAGCTTAGGTATGGTCCCGGGGTACAATGAGCAGTTCTTC | CASSLGMVPGYNEQFF
. | few | TRBJ1-1 | TRBV7-3 | TGTGCCAGCAGCTTAGACGGGGGGAACACTGAAGCTTTCTTT | CASSLDGGNTEAFF
TRBD1 | few | TRBJ2-1 | TRBV5-1 | TGCGCCAGCAGCTTAGCCGGGACAGGGTGGGATGAGCAGTTCTTC | CASSLAGTGWDEQFF
. | few | TRBJ1-5 | TRBV4-3 | TGCGCCAGCAGCCAAGTGTGGAGGGGCAATCAGCCCCAGCATTTT | CASSQVWRGNQPQHF
TRBD2 | . | TRBJ2-7 | TRBV12-3/TRBV12-4 | TGTGCCAGCAGTTCCCTTTTTGATAGCGGGGGGACTTACGAGCAGTACTTC | CASSSLFDSGGTYEQYF
. | few | TRBJ2-3 | TRBV20-1 | TGCAGTGCTCCAATTACCCGACTACACACAGATACGCAGTATTTT | CSAPITRLHTDTQYF
TRBD1 | many | TRBJ1-1 | TRBV28 | TGTGCCAGCAGTCCAACTTACCTTAGAACAGGGGTGCGGGCAGCTTTCTTT | CASSPTYLRTGVRAAFF
TRBD2 | many | TRBJ2-1 | TRBV7-9 | TGTGCCAGCAGCTCCCTCTCGGGGGGAATTCTCAATGAGCAGTTCTTC | CASSSLSGGILNEQFF
. | many | TRBJ1-5 | TRBV6-1 | TGTGCCAGCCAGACAGACTTTTATAGCAATCAGCCCCAGCATTTT | CASQTDFYSNQPQHF
TRBD1 | . | TRBJ2-1 | TRBV24-1 | TGTGCCACCAGCCATGTACGGTTTTCAGGACAGGGGTTTTGGAATGAGCAGTTCTTC | CATSHVRFSGQGFWNEQFF
TRBD1 | many | TRBJ2-7 | TRBV5-8 | TGTGCCAGCAGCTTGGGGAACAGGGGACAAACCTACGAGCAGTACTTC | CASSLGNRGQTYEQYF
TRBD2 | few | TRBJ2-1 | TRBV4-2 | TGTGCCAGCAGCCAAGGACTAGCGGGGGGGCTTGGATTCGTTGAGCAGTTCTTC | CASSQGLAGGLGFVEQFF
. | . | TRBJ2-7 | TRBV7-9 | TGTGCCAGCAGCTTAGGGTACGGGTCCTCCTACGAGCAGTACTTC | CASSLGYGSSYEQYF
TRBD1 | . | TRBJ2-3 | TRBV6-5 | TGTGCCAGCAGTTACTCGAGAGGGACAGGGAGGTATTTT | CASSYSRGTGRYF
. | . | TRBJ2-7 | TRBV12-3/TRBV12-4 | TGTGCCAGCAGCGTGGATCCTGCCTACGAGCAGTACTTC | CASSVDPAYEQYF
TRBD2 | few | TRBJ2-5 | TRBV7-6 | TGTGCCAGCAGCCCCGGGGGGGTAGATCAAGAGACCCAGTACTTC | CASSPGGVDQETQYF
. | once | TRBJ2-3 | TRBV27 | TGTGCCAGCAGTTCCGCCCTAACGGGGGCCACAGATACGCAGTATTTT | CASSSALTGATDTQYF
TRBD2 | . | TRBJ2-5 | TRBV7-2 | TGTGCCAGCAGCTTAAATCGTCGGGAGGGGGCCCAGTACTTC | CASSLNRREGAQYF
. | . | TRBJ2-5 | TRBV18 | TGTGCCAGCTCACCAGGGCCCCCGCCCCCTCAAGAGACCCAGTACTTC | CASSPGPPPPQETQYF
. | few | TRBJ2-1 | TRBV6-1 | TGTGCCAGCAGCGGCCAGAGCGACTACAATGAGCAGTTCTTC | CASSGQSDYNEQFF
. | few | TRBJ2-7 | TRBV7-2 | TGTGCCAGCAGCCCCTTGGGCGAGCTATCCTACGAGCAGTACTTC | CASSPLGELSYEQYF
. | . | TRBJ2-7 | TRBV20-1 | TGCAGTGCTACCCGGTCGATTCACGAGCAGTACTTC | CSATRSIHEQYF
. | . | TRBJ2-3 | TRBV10-3 | TGTGCCATCAGTGTAGATCGGTACACAGATACGCAGTATTTT | CAISVDRYTDTQYF
. | . | TRBJ2-7 | TRBV7-2 | TGTGCCAGCAGCTTCCACCGGGAGTTGGGCTCCTACGAGCAGTACTTC | CASSFHRELGSYEQYF
. | many | TRBJ2-1 | TRBV3-1 | TGTGCCAGCAGCCAAGATTTGGGGGATGCCTACAATGAGCAGTTCTTC | CASSQDLGDAYNEQFF
TRBD1 | few | TRBJ2-1 | TRBV5-6 | TGTGCCAGCGGTCTGCGGACAGGGGCCTACAATGAGCAGTTCTTC | CASGLRTGAYNEQFF
TRBD2 | many | TRBJ2-7 | TRBV28 | TGTGCCAGCAGTTTATTGGCTAGCGGGGATTACTACGAGCAGTACTTC | CASSLLASGDYYEQYF
. | many | TRBJ2-7 | TRBV7-9 | TGTGCCAGCAGCCACAGGGTGGAAGAGCAGTACTTC | CASSHRVEEQYF